This T cell receptor (beta chain) stems from a study of CD8 T cells in ankylosing spondylitis. Germline loops: CDR1 MNHEY, CDR2 SVGEGT. The ends lost 7 bases at V and 4 bases at J; junction bases unmatched: 6. The CDR3 has 15 amino acids. Generation of TCR beta libraries employed quantitative 5'-RACE incorporating molecular barcodes. TCRdb analysed the 5' RACE reads with MiXCR anew, one entry per CDR3 protein. Altogether about 39,000 distinct CDR3 sequences are present, 10% being singletons, with the ten largest covering around 15%. Regarding the study as a whole: Those disease-linked clones were CD8+; they were also relatively rare in peripheral blood. Matched synovial fluid from ankylosing spondylitis patients was reported to be enriched for disease-linked clones.

This clonotype was observed many times. No antigen is known for it. The rearrangement links TRBV6-2 or TRBV6-3 to TRBJ2-1, with 11 bases fitting TRBD2. The sequence was collected from a male donor with ankylosing spondylitis or in good health (not recorded which). Sequenced sample: blood, either unsorted or a sorted T cell fraction (not recorded which). CDR3 in amino acids: CASNTGTSGYNEQFF. The CDR3 DNA reads TGTGCCAGCAATACCGGGACTAGCGGTTACAATGAGCAGTTCTTC.